Listed below are T cell receptor beta chains from one sample, sequenced in a study of spatial heterogeneity in lung cancer. MiXCR, applied by TCRdb to the 5' RACE reads, yields one record per CDR3 protein. This table holds roughly 10,000 distinct CDR3 sequences, under 30% found once. Sample: PBMCs, taken at follow-up. Receptors were obtained from a female donor with early-stage non-small cell lung cancer. Both conserved end residues are part of each CDR3. Fields, in order: clone size, J gene, V gene, D gene, CDR3 protein, CDR3 DNA. The D gene is left open where the match is weak. Clone size is shown for a subset of rows, as once, few, many or a class of expanded clone.

few	TRBJ1-5	TRBV30	.	CAFSPDSNQPQHF	TGTGCCTTTTCACCCGATAGCAATCAGCCCCAGCATTTT
once	TRBJ2-7	TRBV20-1	.	CSAPRGQIYEQYF	TGCAGTGCCCCTCGGGGGCAGATCTACGAGCAGTACTTC
few	TRBJ2-5	TRBV12-3/TRBV12-4	.	CASSLGSGIQETQYF	TGTGCCAGCAGTTTAGGGTCGGGCATCCAAGAGACCCAGTACTTC
.	TRBJ2-1	TRBV7-9	TRBD2	CASSPQTSGSPFF	TGTGCCAGCAGCCCGCAGACTAGCGGGAGCCCGTTCTTC
.	TRBJ2-7	TRBV5-1	.	CASSPGDSTYEQYF	TGCGCCAGCAGCCCGGGGGACAGCACCTACGAGCAGTACTTC
.	TRBJ1-2	TRBV28	.	CASSPRQPTNYGYTF	TGTGCCAGCAGCCCAAGGCAGCCTACTAACTATGGCTACACCTTC
.	TRBJ2-5	TRBV7-2	TRBD2	CASSKLAAQETQYF	TGTGCCAGCAGCAAACTAGCGGCCCAAGAGACCCAGTACTTC
.	TRBJ2-1	TRBV29-1	.	CSVPRTAYNEQFF	TGCAGCGTTCCTAGGACGGCCTACAATGAGCAGTTCTTC
few	TRBJ1-2	TRBV5-1	TRBD1	CASSWGQENLYGYTF	TGCGCCAGCAGCTGGGGACAGGAGAACCTCTATGGCTACACCTTC
.	TRBJ1-1	TRBV27	.	CASSLWGGLNTEAFF	TGTGCCAGCAGTTTATGGGGGGGACTGAACACTGAAGCTTTCTTT
.	TRBJ2-2	TRBV6-5	TRBD1	CASRISGTGNTGELFF	TGTGCCAGCAGGATTTCCGGGACAGGAAACACCGGGGAGCTGTTTTTT
few	TRBJ2-3	TRBV14	.	CASSHTNTQYF	TGTGCCAGCAGCCATACAAATACGCAGTATTTT
.	TRBJ2-7	TRBV28	TRBD1	CASTLTRDRGTYEQYF	TGTGCCAGCACCCTAACCCGGGACAGGGGGACCTACGAGCAGTACTTC
.	TRBJ2-7	TRBV29-1	.	CSVREQGIAYEQYF	TGCAGCGTTCGGGAACAGGGAATTGCCTACGAGCAGTACTTC
.	TRBJ2-1	TRBV14	TRBD1	CASSRYRGLHNEQFF	TGTGCCAGCAGCCGGTACAGGGGGTTACACAATGAGCAGTTCTTC
medium-sized	TRBJ2-7	TRBV19	TRBD1	CASSERDRGSHEQYF	TGTGCCAGTAGTGAACGGGACAGGGGGTCCCACGAGCAGTACTTC
.	TRBJ2-5	TRBV28	.	CASRGSETQYF	TGTGCCAGCAGGGGTTCGGAGACCCAGTACTTC
.	TRBJ1-2	TRBV7-4	TRBD1	CASSRRDPLPGQGRTNYGYTF	TGTGCCAGCAGCCGAAGGGACCCACTACCGGGACAGGGGCGAACTAACTATGGCTACACCTTC
few	TRBJ2-3	TRBV2	.	CASRSGPLTDTQYF	TGTGCCAGCAGGTCGGGGCCACTCACAGATACGCAGTATTTT
few	TRBJ1-2	TRBV28	.	CASTDGYGYTF	TGTGCCAGCACTGACGGCTATGGCTACACCTTC
.	TRBJ2-3	TRBV29-1	TRBD1	CSANQGVGTDTQYF	TGCAGCGCAAACCAGGGGGTTGGTACAGATACGCAGTATTTT
.	TRBJ2-1	TRBV7-9	TRBD2	CASVGGSHNEQFF	TGTGCCAGCGTGGGCGGGAGTCACAATGAGCAGTTCTTC
.	TRBJ1-2	TRBV10-3	.	CAISEGGPTGYTF	TGTGCCATCAGTGAGGGAGGGCCTACTGGCTACACCTTC
.	TRBJ2-5	TRBV2	.	CASSPWEETQYF	TGTGCCAGCAGTCCGTGGGAAGAGACCCAGTACTTC
.	TRBJ2-7	TRBV19	TRBD1	CASSRTGAEEQYF	TGTGCCAGTAGTCGGACAGGGGCGGAGGAGCAGTACTTC
.	TRBJ2-2	TRBV5-1	TRBD2	CASSLRSGVNTGELFF	TGCGCCAGCAGCTTGCGAAGCGGGGTAAACACCGGGGAGCTGTTTTTT